This TCR beta chain was recorded in a study of technical replicates of blood from a few donors. Some clones are missing from TCRdb's copy, which holds only in-frame ones; the method was immunoSEQ multiplex PCR. The data show 55,000 to 75,000 clones, about 94% seen once. After removal of 5 bases from V and 2 bases from J, the junction contained 7 bases not matched to a gene. The CDR3 length is 15 residues. Per germline, CDR1 PRHDT and CDR2 FYEKMQ (reference sequence). The origin of this receptor is a human donor in good health. The chain uses TRBV13 and TRBJ2-7, with 9 nucleotides matching TRBD1. Sequencing used T cells isolated from PBMCs. CDR3 residues: CASSPPTGGPYEQYF. For the CDR3, the DNA is TGTGCCAGCAGCCCGCCAACAGGGGGCCCCTACGAGCAGTACTTC. Complete variable domain (other parts from reference TRBV13 and TRBJ2-7): AAGVIQSPRHLIKEKRETATLKCYPIPRHDTVYWYQQGPGQDPQFLISFYEKMQSDKGSIPDRFSAQQFSDYHSELNMSSLELGDSALYFCASSPPTGGPYEQYFGPGTRLTVT.